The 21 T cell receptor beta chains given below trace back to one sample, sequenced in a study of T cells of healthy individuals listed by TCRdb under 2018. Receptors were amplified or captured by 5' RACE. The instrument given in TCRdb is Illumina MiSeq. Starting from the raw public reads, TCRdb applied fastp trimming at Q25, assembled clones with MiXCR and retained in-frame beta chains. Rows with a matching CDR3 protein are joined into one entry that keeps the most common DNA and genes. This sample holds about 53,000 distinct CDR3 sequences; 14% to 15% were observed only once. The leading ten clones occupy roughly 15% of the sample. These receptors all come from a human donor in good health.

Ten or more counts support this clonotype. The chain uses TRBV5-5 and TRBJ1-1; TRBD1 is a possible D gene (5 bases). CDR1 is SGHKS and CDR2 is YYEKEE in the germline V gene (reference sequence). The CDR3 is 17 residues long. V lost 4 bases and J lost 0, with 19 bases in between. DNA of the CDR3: TGTGCCAGCAGCCATGAGAAGGGACCTAGGATGAACACTGAAGCTTTCTTT. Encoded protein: CASSHEKGPRMNTEAFF.

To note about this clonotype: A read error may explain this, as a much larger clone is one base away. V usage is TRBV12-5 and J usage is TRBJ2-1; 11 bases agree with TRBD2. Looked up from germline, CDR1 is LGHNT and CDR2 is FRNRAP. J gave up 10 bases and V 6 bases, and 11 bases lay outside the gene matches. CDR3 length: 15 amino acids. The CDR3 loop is CASGQGLAASGEQFF. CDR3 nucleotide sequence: TGTGCTAGTGGGCAGGGACTAGCGGCTTCAGGGGAGCAGTTCTTC.

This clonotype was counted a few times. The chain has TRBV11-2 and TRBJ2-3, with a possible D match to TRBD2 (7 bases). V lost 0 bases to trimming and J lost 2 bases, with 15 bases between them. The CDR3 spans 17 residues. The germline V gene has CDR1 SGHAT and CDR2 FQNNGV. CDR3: CASSLDFGGGHTDTQYF. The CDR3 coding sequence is TGTGCCAGCAGCTTAGATTTTGGGGGGGGGCACACAGATACGCAGTATTTT.

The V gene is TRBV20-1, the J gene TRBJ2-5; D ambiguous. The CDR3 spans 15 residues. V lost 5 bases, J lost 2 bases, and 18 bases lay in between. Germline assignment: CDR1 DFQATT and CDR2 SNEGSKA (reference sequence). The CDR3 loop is CSAEAQEPVQETQYF. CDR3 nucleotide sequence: TGCAGTGCTGAGGCTCAGGAGCCCGTACAAGAGACCCAGTACTTC.

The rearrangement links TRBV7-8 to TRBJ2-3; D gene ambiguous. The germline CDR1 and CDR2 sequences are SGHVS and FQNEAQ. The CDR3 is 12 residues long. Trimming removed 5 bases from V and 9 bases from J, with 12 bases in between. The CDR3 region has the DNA TGTGCCAGCAGCCATTACAGCTTGACGCAGTATTTT. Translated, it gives CASSHYSLTQYF. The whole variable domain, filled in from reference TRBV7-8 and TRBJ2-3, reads GAGVSQSPRYKVAKRGQDVALRCDPISGHVSLFWYQQALGQGPEFLTYFQNEAQLDKSGLPSDRFFAERPEGSVSTLKIQRTQQEDSAVYLCASSHYSLTQYFGPGTRLTVL.

This CDR3 is CASSDRVRRGPRNEQYF. CDR3 in DNA: TGTGCCAGCAGCGACAGGGTCCGACGGGGCCCTCGGAACGAGCAGTACTTC. The gene calls are TRBV7-6 and TRBJ2-7, with TRBD1 matching over 7 bases. The junction had 18 bases not matched to a gene; V was cut back by 5 bases and J by 5 bases. The CDR3 length is 17 residues. The germline CDR1 and CDR2 sequences are SGHVS and FNYEAQ. Full variable domain (outside the CDR3, taken from reference TRBV7-6 and TRBJ2-7): GAGVSQSPRYKVTKRGQDVALRCDPISGHVSLYWYRQALGQGPEFLTYFNYEAQQDKSGLPNDRFSAERPEGSISTLTIQRTEQRDSAMYRCASSDRVRRGPRNEQYFGPGTRLTVT.

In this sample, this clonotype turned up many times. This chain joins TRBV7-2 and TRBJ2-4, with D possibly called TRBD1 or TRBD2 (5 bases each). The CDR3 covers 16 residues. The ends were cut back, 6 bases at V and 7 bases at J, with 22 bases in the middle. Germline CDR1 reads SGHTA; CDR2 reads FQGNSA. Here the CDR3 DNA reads TGTGCCAGCAGTTCCCCAAGGGTGGGCTGGGGGAACATTCAGTACTTC. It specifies CASSSPRVGWGNIQYF.

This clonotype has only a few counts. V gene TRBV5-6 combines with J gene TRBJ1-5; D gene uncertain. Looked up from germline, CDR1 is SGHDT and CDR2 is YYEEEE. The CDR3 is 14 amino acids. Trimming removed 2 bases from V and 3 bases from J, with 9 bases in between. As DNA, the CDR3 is TGTGCCAGCAGCTTAGGGTATGACAATCAGCCCCAGCATTTT. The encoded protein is CASSLGYDNQPQHF.

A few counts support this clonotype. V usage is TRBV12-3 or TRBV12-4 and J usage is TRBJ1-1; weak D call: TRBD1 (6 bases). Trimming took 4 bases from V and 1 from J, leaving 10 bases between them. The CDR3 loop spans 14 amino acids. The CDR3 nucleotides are TGTGCCAGCAGTTCGACAGGAGGGAACACTGAAGCTTTCTTT. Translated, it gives CASSSTGGNTEAFF.

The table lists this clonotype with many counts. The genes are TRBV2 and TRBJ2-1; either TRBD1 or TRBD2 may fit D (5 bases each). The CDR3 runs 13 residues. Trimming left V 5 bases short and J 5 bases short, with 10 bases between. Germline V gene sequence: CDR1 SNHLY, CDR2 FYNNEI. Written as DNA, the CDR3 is TGTGCCAGCAGTTCCAGGGACCACAATGAGCAGTTCTTC. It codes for CASSSRDHNEQFF.

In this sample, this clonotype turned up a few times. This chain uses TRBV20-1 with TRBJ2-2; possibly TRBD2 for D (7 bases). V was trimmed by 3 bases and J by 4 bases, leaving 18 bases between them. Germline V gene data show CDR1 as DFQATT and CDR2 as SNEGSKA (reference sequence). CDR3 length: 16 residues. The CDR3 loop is CSASSWGGEGTGELFF. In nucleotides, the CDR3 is TGCAGTGCTAGTTCGTGGGGGGGCGAAGGCACCGGGGAGCTGTTTTTT.

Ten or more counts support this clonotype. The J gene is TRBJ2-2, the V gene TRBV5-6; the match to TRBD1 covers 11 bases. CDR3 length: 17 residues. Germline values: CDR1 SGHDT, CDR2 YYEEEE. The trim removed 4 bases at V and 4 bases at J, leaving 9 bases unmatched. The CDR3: CASSPSWDRGITGELFF. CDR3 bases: TGTGCCAGCAGCCCGTCATGGGACAGGGGGATCACCGGGGAGCTGTTTTTT.

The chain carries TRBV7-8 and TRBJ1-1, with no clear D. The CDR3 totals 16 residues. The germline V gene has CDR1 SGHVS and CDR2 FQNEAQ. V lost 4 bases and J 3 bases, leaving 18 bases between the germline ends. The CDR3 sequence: CASSSNIADVDTEAFF. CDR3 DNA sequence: TGTGCCAGCAGCTCCAATATCGCGGATGTGGACACTGAAGCTTTCTTT.

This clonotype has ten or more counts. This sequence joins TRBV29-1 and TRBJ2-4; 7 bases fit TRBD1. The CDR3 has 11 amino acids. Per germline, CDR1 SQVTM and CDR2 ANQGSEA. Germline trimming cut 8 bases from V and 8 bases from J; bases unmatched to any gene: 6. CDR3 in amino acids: CSHSTGHIQYF. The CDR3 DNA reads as TGCAGCCACTCGACAGGGCACATTCAGTACTTC.

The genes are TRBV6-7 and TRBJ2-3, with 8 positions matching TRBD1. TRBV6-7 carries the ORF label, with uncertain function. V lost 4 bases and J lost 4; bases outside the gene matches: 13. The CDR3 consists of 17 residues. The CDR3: CASSSLEAGGTADTQYF. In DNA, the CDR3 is TGTGCCAGCAGTTCACTGGAGGCAGGGGGCACGGCAGATACGCAGTATTTT.

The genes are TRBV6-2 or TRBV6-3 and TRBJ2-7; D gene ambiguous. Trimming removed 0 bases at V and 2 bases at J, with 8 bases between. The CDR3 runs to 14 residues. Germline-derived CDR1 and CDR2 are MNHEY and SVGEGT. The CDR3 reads CASSYSSETYEQYF. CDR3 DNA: TGTGCCAGCAGTTACTCCTCGGAAACCTACGAGCAGTACTTC.

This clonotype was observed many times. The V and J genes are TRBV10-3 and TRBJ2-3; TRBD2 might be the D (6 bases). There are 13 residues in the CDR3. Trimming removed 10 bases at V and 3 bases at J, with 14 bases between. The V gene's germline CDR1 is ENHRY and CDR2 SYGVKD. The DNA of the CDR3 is TGTGCCACCCTAGCGTCAGGTACAGATACGCAGTATTTT. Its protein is CATLASGTDTQYF.

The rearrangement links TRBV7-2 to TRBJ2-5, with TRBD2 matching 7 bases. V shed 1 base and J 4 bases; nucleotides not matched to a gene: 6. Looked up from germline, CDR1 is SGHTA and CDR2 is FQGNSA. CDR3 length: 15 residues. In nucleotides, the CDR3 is TGTGCCAGCAGCTTAGAGAGGCGGGGGATAGAGACCCAGTACTTC. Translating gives CASSLERRGIETQYF.

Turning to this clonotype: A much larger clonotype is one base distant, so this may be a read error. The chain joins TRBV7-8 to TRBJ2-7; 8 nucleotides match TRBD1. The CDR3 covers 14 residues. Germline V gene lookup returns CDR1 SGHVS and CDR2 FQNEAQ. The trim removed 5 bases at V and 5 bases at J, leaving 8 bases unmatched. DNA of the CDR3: TGTGCCAGCAGCCTGAGGACAGGGTCCAACGAGCAGTACTTC. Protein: CASSLRTGSNEQYF.

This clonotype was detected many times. The CDR3 loop reads CASRGDRIAADTQYF. The CDR3 coding sequence is TGTGCCAGCAGGGGGGACAGAATAGCAGCAGATACGCAGTATTTT. This chain links TRBV7-9 with TRBJ2-3; 7 nucleotides agree with TRBD1. Losses at the gene ends were 6 bases for V and 4 bases for J; bases not matched to a gene: 10. Germline V gene lookup returns CDR1 SEHNR and CDR2 FQNEAQ (reference sequence). This CDR3 is 15 amino acids long.

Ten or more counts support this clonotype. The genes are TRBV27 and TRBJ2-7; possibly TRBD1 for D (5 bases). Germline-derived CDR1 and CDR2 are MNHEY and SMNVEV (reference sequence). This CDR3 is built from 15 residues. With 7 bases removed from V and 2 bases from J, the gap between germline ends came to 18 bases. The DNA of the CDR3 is TGTGCCAGCAAGCCTCCGGGCAGGGCCACCTACGAGCAGTACTTC. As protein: CASKPPGRATYEQYF.